The 25 T cell receptor beta chains in this list originate from one sample, sequenced in a study of control samples from healthy donors and cancer patients. Measured with immunoSEQ multiplex PCR; TCRdb has only the in-frame clones, and not every one. The sample lists around 97,000 clones; 85% to 90% were seen once. Sequenced input: PBMCs. The origin of the receptors is a man aged 55-75 years with lung cancer.

The chain is built from TRBV27 and TRBJ1-1, with TRBD1 matching 7 bases. The CDR3 runs to 15 residues. Trimming took 8 bases from V and 0 from J; bases not matched to a gene: 9. Germline loops: CDR1 MNHEY, CDR2 SMNVEV (reference sequence). The CDR3: CASQIGGRVNTEAFF. The CDR3 bases are TGTGCCAGCCAAATAGGGGGCAGGGTGAACACTGAAGCTTTCTTT.

This clone was seen a single time. The CDR3 is CASSLGQGMSPLHF. The DNA for the CDR3 is TGTGCCAGCAGCTTGGGACAGGGAATGTCACCCCTCCACTTT. This chain links TRBV7-9 with TRBJ1-6, with 9 positions matching TRBD1. CDR3 length equals 14 residues. Germline loops: CDR1 SEHNR, CDR2 FQNEAQ (reference sequence). V shed 3 bases and J 10 bases; nucleotides not matched to a gene: 4. The full variable domain, with the rest looked up from reference TRBV7-9 and TRBJ1-6, is DTGVSQNPRHKITKRGQNVTFRCDPISEHNRLYWYRQTLGQGPEFLTYFQNEAQLEKSRLLSDRFSAERPKGSFSTLEIQRTEQGDSAMYLCASSLGQGMSPLHFGNGTRLTVT.

This sequence joins TRBV18 and TRBJ2-2; 7 bases align to TRBD2. This CDR3 is 14 amino acids long. J gave up 6 bases and V 5 bases, and 6 bases lay outside the gene matches. Germline V gene lookup returns CDR1 KGHSH and CDR2 LQKENI. CDR3 region: CASSFTSAAGELFF. The CDR3 bases are TGTGCCAGCTCATTTACTAGCGCGGCCGGGGAGCTGTTTTTT.

The chain has TRBV30 and TRBJ2-7; tentative D call: TRBD1 (6 bases). The CDR3 spans 12 residues. V was shortened by 4 bases and J by 3 bases, with 10 bases between the two germline ends. The V gene's germline CDR1 is GTSNPN and CDR2 SVGIG (reference sequence). The CDR3 DNA follows: TGTGCCTGGAAGTTGACAGGCTACGAGCAGTACTTC. This gives the protein CAWKLTGYEQYF.

The V gene is TRBV3-1 (or the pseudogene TRBV3-2), the J gene TRBJ1-1, with D perhaps TRBD1 (5 bases). This CDR3 is 13 amino acids long. Trimming removed 1 base at V and 5 bases at J, with 8 bases between. Germline values: CDR1 LGHDT, CDR2 YNNKEL (reference sequence). CDR3 DNA sequence: TGTGCCAGCAGCCAAGTATCAGGGACTGAAGCTTTCTTT. It encodes CASSQVSGTEAFF.

The CDR3 region is CASSLFQGSTEAFF. Written as DNA, the CDR3 is TGTGCCAGCAGCTTATTTCAGGGTTCCACTGAAGCTTTCTTT. The chain uses TRBV7-9 and TRBJ1-1, with D maybe TRBD1 (5 bases). The CDR3 has 14 amino acids. V was shortened by 2 bases and J by 4 bases, with 11 bases between the two germline ends. Germline V gene lookup returns CDR1 SEHNR and CDR2 FQNEAQ (reference sequence).

The V and J genes are TRBV10-3 and TRBJ2-1; no definite D call. The CDR3 spans 11 residues. V lost 4 bases and J lost 5, with 3 bases in between. The germline gives CDR1 ENHRY, CDR2 SYGVKD. The CDR3 DNA is TGTGCCATCAGTGGCGACAATGAGCAGTTCTTC. This gives the protein CAISGDNEQFF.

This rearrangement joins TRBV24-1 to TRBJ2-1; 12 nucleotides agree with TRBD2. V lost 2 bases to trimming and J lost 5 bases; unmatched junction nucleotides: 3. Per germline, CDR1 KGHDR and CDR2 SFDVKD. There are 16 residues in the CDR3. Written as DNA, the CDR3 is TGTGCCACCAGTGATTCTAGCGGGGGGGCCCACAATGAGCAGTTCTTC. It codes for CATSDSSGGAHNEQFF.

The V call is TRBV5-6, the J call TRBJ2-3; 7 positions match TRBD2. From germline, CDR1 is SGHDT and CDR2 YYEEEE. V lost 1 base to trimming and J lost 0 bases; unmatched junction nucleotides: 8. This CDR3 comprises 17 residues. CDR3 in amino acids: CASSLFRSGPSTDTQYF. Here the CDR3 DNA reads TGTGCCAGCAGCTTGTTCCGTAGCGGGCCAAGCACAGATACGCAGTATTTT.

This chain uses TRBV7-8 with TRBJ2-5; D unresolved. Looked up from germline, CDR1 is SGHVS and CDR2 is FQNEAQ. This CDR3 spans 14 amino acids. The V gene lost 5 bases and the J gene lost 5 bases, with 15 bases spanning the gap. CDR3 nucleotides: TGTGCCAGCAGCCGAGTAGAGTACGGTGAGACCCAGTACTTC. Translating gives CASSRVEYGETQYF. Looking up the rest from reference TRBV7-8 and TRBJ2-5 gives the full variable domain: GAGVSQSPRYKVAKRGQDVALRCDPISGHVSLFWYQQALGQGPEFLTYFQNEAQLDKSGLPSDRFFAERPEGSVSTLKIQRTQQEDSAVYLCASSRVEYGETQYFGPGTRLLVL.

The rearrangement links TRBV5-1 to TRBJ2-3; D gene uncertain. CDR1 SGHRS and CDR2 YFSETQ come from the germline V gene. The CDR3 covers 17 residues. Between the trimmed V and J ends, which lost 3 bases and 0 bases, there was a span of 17 bases. The CDR3 loop reads CASSYGPRKASTDTQYF. CDR3 DNA: TGCGCCAGCAGCTATGGACCACGGAAAGCTAGCACAGATACGCAGTATTTT.

The chain has TRBV5-1 and TRBJ1-1; 7 nucleotides match TRBD1. In germline, CDR1 is SGHRS, CDR2 YFSETQ. The CDR3 totals 14 residues. V lost 0 bases to trimming and J lost 1 base; unmatched junction nucleotides: 0. CDR3 residues: CASSLGTGNTEAFF. The CDR3 bases are TGCGCCAGCAGCTTGGGGACAGGGAACACTGAAGCTTTCTTT.

This clone was seen a handful of times. The chain has TRBV9 and TRBJ2-5; the D call may be TRBD1 or TRBD2 (5 bases each). CDR1 is SGDLS, CDR2 YYNGEE, per germline. This CDR3 is 15 amino acids long. V lost 4 bases and J 4 bases, leaving 17 bases between the germline ends. The CDR3 protein is CASSPSGQSGETQYF. The CDR3 DNA reads TGTGCCAGCAGCCCCTCGGGGCAGTCGGGAGAGACCCAGTACTTC.

This chain joins TRBV6-6 and TRBJ2-5; 7 bases are shared with TRBD1. With V trimmed by 5 bases and J by 3 bases, 15 bases remained unmatched. The germline gives CDR1 MNHNY, CDR2 SVGAGI (reference sequence). The CDR3 is 17 amino acids. The DNA for the CDR3 is TGTGCCAGCAGTCAGATCCGTACCACAGGGGCGAAAGAGACCCAGTACTTC. Translation gives CASSQIRTTGAKETQYF.

The rearrangement joins TRBV24-1 to TRBJ2-5, with 9 bases identical to TRBD1. The CDR3 length is 14 residues. Germline trimming cut 9 bases from V and 5 bases from J; bases unmatched to any gene: 9. Germline-derived CDR1 and CDR2 are KGHDR and SFDVKD. The CDR3: CATGDRGAGETQYF. The DNA for the CDR3 is TGTGCCACCGGCGACAGGGGGGCTGGGGAGACCCAGTACTTC.

CDR3 nucleotide sequence: TGCGCCAGCAGCTGGACAGCGTTGAACACCGGGGAGCTGTTTTTT. This translates into CASSWTALNTGELFF. The chain joins TRBV5-1 to TRBJ2-2, with D possibly being TRBD1 (6 bases). Per germline, CDR1 SGHRS and CDR2 YFSETQ. The CDR3 covers 15 residues. V lost 3 bases and J 1 base, leaving 10 bases between the germline ends.

The chain has TRBV29-1 and TRBJ1-5, with no clear D. Trimming removed 6 bases from V and 8 bases from J, with 20 bases in between. The CDR3 extends over 14 amino acids. Per germline, CDR1 SQVTM and CDR2 ANQGSEA. The CDR3 nucleotides read TGCAGCGTGACCACGGGAGGCCAGGTGGAGCCCCAGCATTTT. Protein: CSVTTGGQVEPQHF.

The chain carries TRBV18 and TRBJ2-2; no definite D call. CDR1 is KGHSH and CDR2 is LQKENI in the germline V gene. The CDR3 is made up of 16 amino acids. Trimming removed 0 bases at V and 3 bases at J, with 11 bases between. This CDR3 reads CASSPPSRIDTGELFF. The CDR3 DNA is TGTGCCAGCTCACCACCGAGCAGGATCGACACCGGGGAGCTGTTTTTT.

A single count supports this clone. J is TRBJ2-7 and V is TRBV5-4, with a tentative D call TRBD2 (6 bases). The CDR3 has 14 amino acids. Per germline, CDR1 SGHNT and CDR2 YYREEE (reference sequence). The V and J ends lost 4 bases and 2 bases respectively, with 13 bases between them. CDR3 protein: CASSVGGGAYEQYV. The CDR3 DNA reads TGTGCCAGCAGCGTCGGAGGCGGGGCCTACGAGCAGTACGTC.

In its sample, this clone was seen once. This chain uses TRBV5-1 with TRBJ2-2; TRBD2 aligns across 8 bases. There are 15 residues in the CDR3. V shed 2 bases, J shed 3 bases, and the junction held 3 bases outside the gene matches. Germline V gene lookup returns CDR1 SGHRS and CDR2 YFSETQ. CDR3 DNA: TGCGCCAGCAGCTTTGGAGCGGGGGACACCGGGGAGCTGTTTTTT. Amino acid sequence: CASSFGAGDTGELFF.

The chain couples TRBV29-1 to TRBJ1-1; D might be TRBD1 (5 bases). Trimming took off 3 bases at V and 7 bases at J, with 12 bases between the two ends. Germline V CDR1 and CDR2: SQVTM, ANQGSEA. This CDR3 region has 12 residues. CDR3 in DNA: TGCAGCGTTGATCGGGTCAGGGATGAAGCTTTCTTT. Its translation: CSVDRVRDEAFF.

This chain joins TRBV18 and TRBJ2-1, with TRBD2 identical over 10 bases. CDR1 and CDR2 (germline): KGHSH, LQKENI. The CDR3 contains 21 residues. V trimming: 2 bases; J trimming: 0 bases; junction bases outside the gene matches: 16. The CDR3 region is CASSPSRLAGATVSSYNEQFF. The CDR3 DNA reads as TGTGCCAGCTCACCATCAAGGCTAGCGGGGGCCACCGTGAGCTCCTACAATGAGCAGTTCTTC.

With regard to this clone: The junction differs from germline at one of its ends, possibly a read error. The J gene is TRBJ1-2, the V gene TRBV12-3 or TRBV12-4, with 7 bases matching TRBD1. The CDR3 contains 11 residues. Here the CDR3 DNA reads TGTGCCAGCAGTTTAGTGGACAGGCGGTACTTC. Translation gives CASSLVDRRYF.

On this clone: A much larger clone differs by one base, so this may be a read error. Other DNA sequences in the same sample also yield this CDR3. The chain uses TRBV5-1 and TRBJ2-7; D may be TRBD2 (6 bases). The CDR3 sequence is 17 residues long. Germline V gene sequence: CDR1 SGHRS, CDR2 YFSETQ. The V end was cut by 0 bases, the J end by 1 base, with 17 bases between. For the CDR3, the DNA is TGCGCCAGCAGCTTGGGGGTGGGCGGGGCCCTATCCTACGAGCAGTACTTC. This translates into CASSLGVGGALSYEQYF. The complete variable domain, with remaining parts taken from reference TRBV5-1 and TRBJ2-7, reads KAGVTQTPRYLIKTRGQQVTLSCSPISGHRSVSWYQQTPGQGLQFLFEYFSETQRNKGNFPGRFSGRQFSNSRSEMNVSTLELGDSALYLCASSLGVGGALSYEQYFGPGTRLTVT.

This rearrangement joins TRBV7-8 to TRBJ2-1; a weak D match, TRBD1 (5 bases). The CDR3 spans 15 residues. V lost 4 bases and J 9 bases, leaving 19 bases between the germline ends. Germline CDR1 SGHVS, CDR2 FQNEAQ. The CDR3 region has the DNA TGTGCCAGCAGCTCAACCGACTCAGGGTTCAGTGAGCAGTTCTTC. It specifies CASSSTDSGFSEQFF. The entire variable domain, with the rest obtained from reference TRBV7-8 and TRBJ2-1, is as follows: GAGVSQSPRYKVAKRGQDVALRCDPISGHVSLFWYQQALGQGPEFLTYFQNEAQLDKSGLPSDRFFAERPEGSVSTLKIQRTQQEDSAVYLCASSSTDSGFSEQFFGPGTRLTVL.